This note documents a single TCR beta chain sequence. Authors' processing steps: Amplification from reference gene primers served as the basis for estimated nucleated cell counts. Sequencing was performed with immunoSEQ multiplex PCR; in TCRdb, only in-frame clones are kept and a portion is missing. The DNA was the basis for D and trimming; V, J and clone size are from that table. The repertoire includes 150,000 to 200,000 clones, around 87% of them detected once, and approximately 2.7% sits in the top ten. This CDR3 is built from 15 residues. Germline V lookup: CDR1 SEHNR, CDR2 FQNEAQ (reference sequence). V was clipped by 5 bases and J by 0 bases; unmatched bases: 5. The sample belongs to a study of blood T cell repertoires in COVID-19. Study-wide background: Specimens from acute and convalescent COVID-19 originated in the United States, Italy and Spain.

The receptor comes from a man aged 35 to 55 with active or convalescent COVID-19. The sample was peripheral blood. The chain links TRBV7-9 to TRBJ1-1; 8 nucleotides agree with TRBD1. The CDR3 DNA is TGTGCCAGCAGCGCCCGACAGGGGCTGAACACTGAAGCTTTCTTT. Its translation: CASSARQGLNTEAFF.